This passage covers 27 T cell receptor beta chains from one sample sequenced in a study of blood T cell repertoires in COVID-19. Clones were read by immunoSEQ multiplex PCR, and TCRdb kept only the in-frame ones, dropping some. This sample has fewer than 300,000 clones, with 86% found just once. Sequenced sample: peripheral blood. The receptors here all came from a man between 35 and 55 years old who had recovered from COVID-19.

The V call is TRBV20-1, the J call TRBJ2-5, with D maybe TRBD2 (6 bases). Germline CDR1 DFQATT, CDR2 SNEGSKA (reference sequence). V gave up 3 bases and J gave up 1 base, with 12 bases separating them. The CDR3 is made up of 14 amino acids. Written as DNA, the CDR3 is TGCAGTGCTAGTGGGCGGCGGGGCCAAGAGACCCAGTACTTC. Protein sequence: CSASGRRGQETQYF.

The chain couples TRBV18 to TRBJ1-6, with D uncertain. The CDR3 consists of 16 residues. CDR1 KGHSH and CDR2 LQKENI come from the germline V gene. The germline V and J ends were trimmed by 0 bases and 7 bases, with 13 bases remaining between them. CDR3 DNA: TGTGCCAGCTCACCACCGTCGGGATTAGGGAATTCACCCCTCCACTTT. Encoded protein: CASSPPSGLGNSPLHF.

The chain couples TRBV7-6 to TRBJ1-3; 7 bases match TRBD1. The CDR3 is 16 amino acids. Germline V gives CDR1 SGHVS, CDR2 FNYEAQ. V was clipped by 2 bases and J by 4 bases; unmatched bases: 8. The CDR3 spells CASSLNVGTAGNTIYF. DNA of the CDR3: TGTGCCAGCAGCTTAAACGTCGGGACAGCAGGAAACACCATATATTTT.

The chain is built from TRBV11-2 and TRBJ2-7; D unclear. This CDR3 contains 11 residues. Germline loops: CDR1 SGHAT, CDR2 FQNNGV. Trimming took off 5 bases at V and 3 bases at J, with 5 bases between the two ends. CDR3 sequence reads: CASSVHYEQYF. The CDR3 coding sequence is TGTGCCAGCAGCGTCCACTACGAGCAGTACTTC.

The J gene is TRBJ2-1, the V gene TRBV7-8, with 9 bases identical to TRBD2. The germline V gene has CDR1 SGHVS and CDR2 FQNEAQ. The CDR3 loop spans 14 amino acids. V was clipped by 8 bases and J by 4 bases; unmatched bases: 6. CDR3: CASRGGGKYNEQFF. DNA of the CDR3: TGTGCCAGCCGCGGGGGGGGCAAATACAATGAGCAGTTCTTC. The whole variable domain, filled in from reference TRBV7-8 and TRBJ2-1, reads GAGVSQSPRYKVAKRGQDVALRCDPISGHVSLFWYQQALGQGPEFLTYFQNEAQLDKSGLPSDRFFAERPEGSVSTLKIQRTQQEDSAVYLCASRGGGKYNEQFFGPGTRLTVL.

Many counts were recorded for this clone. The J gene is TRBJ2-1, the V gene TRBV4-3, with 10 bases aligning to TRBD2. Losses at the gene ends were 6 bases for V and 0 bases for J; bases not matched to a gene: 11. This CDR3 has 18 amino acids. CDR1 LGHNA and CDR2 YSLEER come from the germline V gene. This CDR3 reads CASRVLAGSLDSYNEQFF. CDR3 in DNA: TGCGCCAGCAGGGTACTAGCGGGGAGCTTAGACTCCTACAATGAGCAGTTCTTC.

Written as DNA, the CDR3 is TGCGCCAGCAGCCAAGCTGGGGGGACCGAGCAGTACTTC. Translating it yields CASSQAGGTEQYF. The chain links TRBV4-3 to TRBJ2-7, with D possibly TRBD2 on 6 matching bases. This CDR3 region has 13 residues. With 1 base removed from V and 6 bases from J, the gap between germline ends came to 10 bases. CDR1 and CDR2 from the germline V gene are LGHNA and YSLEER.

The chain combines TRBV7-2 with TRBJ1-2; maybe TRBD1 (5 bases). Trimming left V 0 bases short and J 4 bases short, with 12 bases between. The CDR3 has 15 residues. Germline CDR1 SGHTA, CDR2 FQGNSA. CDR3 nucleotides: TGTGCCAGCAGCTTAGCGCTGGGGGGGATCTATGGCTACACCTTC. Translated, it gives CASSLALGGIYGYTF.

V gene TRBV7-7 combines with J gene TRBJ2-3, with 13 bases matching TRBD2. Trimming at V came to 5 bases and at J to 4 bases, leaving 9 bases not matched to a gene. The germline CDR1 and CDR2 sequences are SSHAT and FNYEAQ (reference sequence). The CDR3 is 17 residues long. The CDR3: CASSPRTSGREADTQYF. The CDR3, as DNA: TGTGCCAGCAGCCCGCGGACTAGCGGGAGAGAGGCAGATACGCAGTATTTT.

The J gene is TRBJ1-2, the V gene TRBV4-1; 9 bases match TRBD1. Germline CDR1 reads MGHRA; CDR2 reads YSYEKL. The CDR3 length is 14 residues. V lost 4 bases, J lost 3 bases, and 3 bases stayed unmatched. As DNA, the CDR3 is TGCGCCAGCAGCCTCGACAGGGGGGACTATGGCTACACCTTC. As protein: CASSLDRGDYGYTF.

This clone appeared a single time. CDR3 amino acids: CASSPGEGALYGYTF. The CDR3, as DNA: TGTGCCAGCAGCCCCGGAGAGGGGGCCCTCTATGGCTACACCTTC. This chain uses TRBV7-9 with TRBJ1-2; the match to TRBD1 covers 7 bases. CDR3 length: 15 amino acids. The V segment lost 5 bases and the J segment 4 bases; nucleotides outside the gene matches: 10. Germline CDR1 is SEHNR and CDR2 is FQNEAQ (reference sequence).

The CDR3 sequence is CASSVIVLVGGYGYTF. For the CDR3, the DNA is TGCGCCAGCAGCGTTATAGTCTTAGTGGGGGGATATGGCTACACCTTC. The chain recombines TRBV4-1 with TRBJ1-2, with D perhaps matching TRBD1 (5 bases). In germline, CDR1 is MGHRA, CDR2 YSYEKL. The CDR3 has 16 residues. V was shortened by 5 bases and J by 5 bases, with 21 bases between the two germline ends.

This sequence joins TRBV6-2 or TRBV6-3 and TRBJ2-7, with D tentatively TRBD2 (6 bases). Germline-derived CDR1 and CDR2 are MNHEY and SVGEGT. V was pared by 4 bases and J by 0 bases, with 13 bases between. CDR3 length: 15 residues. The CDR3 nucleotides are TGTGCCAGCAGTTCGGGGGTTACCAGCTCCTACGAGCAGTACTTC. Protein product: CASSSGVTSSYEQYF.

V and J are TRBV4-3 and TRBJ2-7; D is possibly TRBD1 (5 bases). V was pared by 1 base and J by 2 bases, with 15 bases between. CDR3 length equals 16 residues. CDR1 and CDR2 (germline): LGHNA, YSLEER. This CDR3 is CASSQGLGDRTYEQYF. The CDR3 nucleotides are TGCGCCAGCAGCCAAGGGCTAGGTGACAGAACCTACGAGCAGTACTTC.

The rearrangement links TRBV6-5 to TRBJ1-5, with D possibly TRBD1 on 5 matching bases. CDR1 and CDR2 (germline): MNHEY, SVGAGI. Trimming removed 8 bases from V and 5 bases from J, with 13 bases in between. CDR3 length: 13 residues. The CDR3 nucleotides read TGTGCCAGCGCGGGACTCAGGGATCAGCCCCAGCATTTT. As protein: CASAGLRDQPQHF.

The chain uses TRBV7-9 and TRBJ1-5; tentatively, D is TRBD1 (6 bases). CDR1 and CDR2 (germline): SEHNR, FQNEAQ (reference sequence). This CDR3 is built from 14 residues. The V end lost 1 base, the J end lost 2 bases, and 6 bases lay between the germline ends. The CDR3 region has the DNA TGTGCCAGCAGCTTAGAGGGGGGCAATCAGCCCCAGCATTTT. This encodes CASSLEGGNQPQHF.

V gene TRBV12-3 or TRBV12-4 combines with J gene TRBJ1-1; tentatively, D is TRBD1 (6 bases). The CDR3 covers 13 residues. V lost 6 bases and J lost 1, with 9 bases in between. CDR3 loop: CASRRDKNTEAFF. The CDR3 bases are TGTGCCAGCAGACGGGACAAGAACACTGAAGCTTTCTTT.

The V call is TRBV9, the J call TRBJ2-7; 9 bases map to TRBD1. Germline CDR1 SGDLS, CDR2 YYNGEE. Trimming at V came to 4 bases and at J to 6 bases, leaving 11 bases not matched to a gene. The CDR3 is 15 amino acids. The CDR3 spells CASSPQGTGKSEQYF. As DNA, the CDR3 is TGTGCCAGCAGCCCTCAAGGGACAGGGAAATCCGAGCAGTACTTC. Combining the CDR3 with reference TRBV9 and TRBJ2-7 gives the whole variable domain DSGVTQTPKHLITATGQRVTLRCSPRSGDLSVYWYQQSLDQGLQFLIQYYNGEERAKGNILERFSAQQFPDLHSELNLSSLELGDSALYFCASSPQGTGKSEQYFGPGTRLTVT.

This clone was detected only a few times. The CDR3 reads CASSPSGHYEQYF. The CDR3 DNA reads as TGTGCCAGCTCACCCTCGGGACATTACGAGCAGTACTTC. The rearrangement joins TRBV18 to TRBJ2-7, with D possibly being TRBD1 (6 bases). The CDR3 runs to 13 residues. The V end lost 3 bases, the J end lost 4 bases, and 10 bases lay between the germline ends. Germline V gene lookup returns CDR1 KGHSH and CDR2 LQKENI.

The chain carries TRBV5-6 and TRBJ2-1, with TRBD2 identical over 7 bases. Germline V lookup: CDR1 SGHDT, CDR2 YYEEEE. The CDR3 consists of 16 residues. V lost 5 bases, J lost 6 bases, and 14 bases stayed unmatched. The CDR3 DNA sequence: TGTGCCAGCAGTCGCTCCCCACTAGCGAGTTCCAATGAGCAGTTCTTC. Amino acids: CASSRSPLASSNEQFF.

The chain carries TRBV5-6 and TRBJ2-2; D is undetermined. This CDR3 has 14 amino acids. V lost 1 base and J lost 8, with 12 bases in between. Germline CDR1 reads SGHDT; CDR2 reads YYEEEE. CDR3 loop: CASSLYAGSGELFF. The CDR3 bases are TGTGCCAGCAGCTTGTATGCAGGAAGTGGGGAGCTGTTTTTT.

In its sample, this clone was seen a few times. This chain links TRBV5-5 with TRBJ2-5, with unresolved D. V lost 0 bases and J 1 base, leaving 13 bases between the germline ends. The CDR3 loop spans 16 amino acids. CDR1 SGHKS and CDR2 YYEKEE come from the germline V gene (reference sequence). The CDR3 region is CASSLEANLFQETQYF. CDR3 DNA: TGTGCCAGCAGCTTGGAAGCAAACCTCTTCCAAGAGACCCAGTACTTC.

This sequence joins TRBV5-1 and TRBJ2-3; 10 bases align to TRBD2. CDR3 length: 15 residues. Germline lookup yields CDR1 SGHRS and CDR2 YFSETQ. V lost 7 bases, J lost 0 bases, and 5 bases stayed unmatched. For the CDR3, the DNA is TGCGCCAGCTCGTTTAGCGGGAGGAGCACAGATACGCAGTATTTT. Translation gives CASSFSGRSTDTQYF.

V is TRBV18 and J is TRBJ2-5; the match to TRBD2 covers 11 bases. This CDR3 comprises 17 residues. Germline V CDR1 and CDR2: KGHSH, LQKENI. After removal of 1 base from V and 7 bases from J, the junction contained 11 bases not matched to a gene. The CDR3 reads CASSPLAGGPSLVTQYF. The CDR3 nucleotides read TGTGCCAGCTCACCACTAGCGGGAGGGCCTTCGCTTGTGACCCAGTACTTC.

The CDR3 is CSARQGSAEAFF. The CDR3 region has the DNA TGCAGCGCCAGACAGGGCTCGGCTGAAGCTTTCTTT. J is TRBJ1-1 and V is TRBV29-1; 7 bases are a match to TRBD1. Germline CDR1 reads SQVTM; CDR2 reads ANQGSEA. V lost 7 bases to trimming and J lost 6 bases; unmatched junction nucleotides: 8. CDR3 length: 12 residues.

J is TRBJ2-1 and V is TRBV4-3, with 11 bases identical to TRBD2. The CDR3 extends over 18 amino acids. CDR1 and CDR2 from the germline V gene are LGHNA and YSLEER. With 5 bases clipped from V and 6 bases from J, the junction kept 15 bases outside the gene matches. CDR3 in amino acids: CASSETFLAGGRSNEQFF. The CDR3 region has the DNA TGCGCCAGCAGCGAGACCTTTTTAGCGGGGGGGCGGTCCAATGAGCAGTTCTTC.

The rearrangement joins TRBV6-2 or TRBV6-3 to TRBJ2-7; 11 nucleotides agree with TRBD2. The germline V gene encodes CDR1 MNHEY and CDR2 SVGEGT. CDR3 size: 17 residues. V lost 2 bases to trimming and J lost 3 bases; unmatched junction nucleotides: 9. As DNA, the CDR3 is TGTGCCAGCAGTTACCGACTAGCGGGAACTAGAGACTACGAGCAGTACTTC. Protein sequence: CASSYRLAGTRDYEQYF.